This TCR beta chain was identified during a study of T cell repertoires in cytomegalovirus infection. Overall study: CMV infection together with matching HLA type was indicated by public TCR beta signatures. Regarding the study as a whole: The study identified carriers of CMV plus the relevant HLA from cumulative public TCR beta family frequency. HLA-C-restricted TCR beta clonotypes specific for CMV led the ex vivo response.

TCRdb reanalysed the reads using MiXCR and keeps one entry per CDR3 protein. The data show 340,000 or so distinct CDR3 sequences, around 25% seen once. The CDR3 loop spans 12 amino acids. V lost 1 base and J 5 bases, leaving 5 bases between the germline ends. CDR1 and CDR2 (germline): MGHDK, SYGVNS. As regards this clonotype: Its target is unknown.

The sequences come from cultured PBMCs, collected from culture after CMV antigen stimulation. This chain joins TRBV25-1 and TRBJ2-5; no clear D gene. The clonotype comes from a human donor in good health (CMV status not recorded). Some clones in this sample may be carry-over from other donors' samples. CDR3 DNA: TGTGCCAGCAGTGAATTTTTGGAGACCCAGTACTTC. It codes for CASSEFLETQYF. The full variable domain, rest sourced from reference TRBV25-1 and TRBJ2-5, is EADIYQTPRYLVIGTGKKITLECSQTMGHDKMYWYQQDPGMELHLIHYSYGVNSTEKGDLSSESTVSRIRTEHFPLTLESARPSHTSQYLCASSEFLETQYFGPGTRLLVL.